These T cell receptor beta chains were read from a single sample in a study of shared clonotypes between healthy human individuals. Data came from immunoSEQ multiplex PCR; TCRdb stores just in-frame clones and leaves some out. The sample holds 400,000 to 600,000 clones, roughly 95% seen once. The sequencing sample was made of naive CD4+ T cells sorted from blood. Receptors were obtained from a woman aged 30 to 39 in good health. CDR3s include the opening cysteine and the closing phenylalanine or tryptophan. A D gene is named only where the DNA matches it firmly. Clone size is shown for a subset of rows, as once, few, many or a class of expanded clone.

V	J	size	D	CDR3	DNA
TRBV7-9	TRBJ2-4	.	.	CASSFGQRQYF	TGTGCCAGCAGCTTTGGACAGCGTCAGTACTTC
TRBV10-3	TRBJ2-1	.	.	CAIRGGAENEQFF	TGTGCCATCAGGGGGGGAGCAGAAAATGAGCAGTTCTTC
TRBV2	TRBJ1-5	.	TRBD1	CASGRGQGGYSNQPQHF	TGTGCCAGCGGGCGAGGACAGGGTGGCTATAGCAATCAGCCCCAGCATTTT
TRBV5-4	TRBJ2-3	.	TRBD2	CASSLGLAGVYSTDTQYF	TGTGCCAGCAGCTTGGGTCTAGCGGGAGTGTATAGCACAGATACGCAGTATTTT
TRBV6-1	TRBJ2-7	once	TRBD1	CASSGQGYEQYF	TGTGCCAGCAGTGGACAGGGCTACGAGCAGTACTTC
TRBV5-1	TRBJ1-4	.	.	CASSLDTTNEKLFF	TGCGCCAGCAGCTTGGATACAACTAATGAAAAACTGTTTTTT
TRBV30	TRBJ2-5	.	.	CAWSVGGGETQYF	TGTGCCTGGAGTGTTGGGGGCGGAGAGACCCAGTACTTC
TRBV27	TRBJ1-2	.	TRBD1	CASRTGGQGYTF	TGTGCCAGCAGAACAGGGGGCCAAGGCTACACCTTC
TRBV2	TRBJ2-7	.	TRBD2	CASSEALLAGVYEQYF	TGTGCCAGCAGTGAAGCGCTCCTAGCGGGTGTCTACGAGCAGTACTTC
TRBV28	TRBJ1-4	.	.	CASSLGGASGEKLFF	TGTGCCAGCAGTTTAGGTGGGGCCTCGGGTGAAAAACTGTTTTTT
TRBV5-1	TRBJ2-7	once	TRBD2	CASNLTPLAGLHEQYF	TGCGCCAGCAACCTCACCCCTCTAGCGGGACTCCACGAGCAGTACTTC
TRBV5-1	TRBJ2-1	.	TRBD2	CASSPRTSESEQFF	TGCGCCAGCAGCCCCAGGACTAGCGAGAGTGAGCAGTTCTTC
TRBV5-1	TRBJ2-7	.	.	CASSLAITGSYEQYF	TGCGCCAGCAGCCTGGCTATTACTGGATCCTACGAGCAGTACTTC
TRBV28	TRBJ2-7	.	.	CASSLGGLVEQYF	TGTGCCAGCAGTTTAGGGGGATTAGTAGAGCAGTACTTC
TRBV5-1	TRBJ2-1	.	.	CASSPLLGGYNEQFF	TGCGCCAGCAGCCCACTCCTAGGGGGCTACAATGAGCAGTTCTTC
TRBV11-2	TRBJ2-3	.	TRBD1	CASSPRDRGLVDTQYF	TGTGCCAGCAGCCCGCGGGACAGGGGGCTTGTAGATACGCAGTATTTT
TRBV19	TRBJ1-1	.	.	CASNSGPEAFF	TGTGCCAGTAATAGTGGGCCTGAAGCTTTCTTT
TRBV19	TRBJ1-5	.	.	CASTVQVNQPQHF	TGTGCCAGTACTGTGCAGGTCAATCAGCCCCAGCATTTT
TRBV19	TRBJ1-5	.	.	CASSMGAYSNQPQHF	TGTGCCAGTAGTATGGGGGCCTATAGCAATCAGCCCCAGCATTTT
TRBV30	TRBJ1-6	.	TRBD1	CAWRQTGGSSPLHF	TGTGCCTGGAGACAAACAGGGGGCTCTTCACCCCTCCACTTT
TRBV18	TRBJ1-1	.	.	CASSPDTEAFF	TGTGCCAGCTCACCGGACACTGAAGCTTTCTTT
TRBV5-1	TRBJ2-7	.	.	CASSLFEGHEQYF	TGCGCCAGCAGCTTGTTTGAGGGTCACGAGCAGTACTTC
TRBV7-9	TRBJ1-1	.	.	CASTPSGVGNTEAFF	TGTGCCAGCACCCCGTCGGGTGTTGGGAACACTGAAGCTTTCTTT
TRBV6-5	TRBJ1-3	.	.	CASSGQFSSGNTIYF	TGTGCCAGCAGTGGACAGTTTAGCTCTGGAAACACCATATATTTT
TRBV19	TRBJ1-4	.	.	CASSISTTNEKLFF	TGTGCCAGTAGTATCTCAACAACTAATGAAAAACTGTTTTTT
TRBV28	TRBJ2-7	.	.	CASRNSDAYEQYF	TGTGCCAGCAGGAATTCCGACGCCTACGAGCAGTACTTC
TRBV15	TRBJ2-7	.	TRBD1	CATSRDRGPYEQYF	TGTGCCACCAGCAGGGACAGGGGTCCCTACGAGCAGTACTTC
TRBV7-9	TRBJ2-1	.	TRBD2	CASSLGLAVNEQFF	TGTGCCAGCAGCTTGGGACTAGCGGTAAATGAGCAGTTCTTC
TRBV28	TRBJ1-2	.	TRBD1	CASSLRTGVNYGYTF	TGTGCCAGCAGTTTACGGACAGGAGTTAACTATGGCTACACCTTC
TRBV5-1	TRBJ1-1	.	TRBD1	CASRRTGDTEAFF	TGCGCCAGCAGAAGAACAGGGGACACTGAAGCTTTCTTT
TRBV19	TRBJ1-1	.	TRBD1	CASSRDRGPEAFF	TGTGCCAGTAGCCGGGACAGGGGGCCTGAAGCTTTCTTT
TRBV28	TRBJ2-7	.	.	CASSLIQDFLSEQYF	TGTGCCAGCAGTTTAATACAGGATTTCTTAAGTGAGCAGTACTTC
TRBV9	TRBJ2-7	.	TRBD2	CASSSRVAGGEREQYF	TGTGCCAGCAGCTCCCGGGTGGCGGGAGGGGAACGGGAGCAGTACTTC
TRBV7-9	TRBJ2-7	.	TRBD2	CASSPLGGSSHFSEQYF	TGTGCCAGCAGCCCACTTGGCGGGAGCTCCCATTTCTCCGAGCAGTACTTC
TRBV2	TRBJ1-5	.	TRBD1	CASRRQGISQPQHF	TGTGCCAGCAGGCGACAGGGGATTAGCCAGCCCCAGCATTTT
TRBV7-9	TRBJ2-1	.	.	CASSLTPIGQFPYNEQFF	TGTGCCAGCAGCTTGACCCCCATAGGTCAGTTCCCCTACAATGAGCAGTTCTTC
TRBV30	TRBJ2-2	.	TRBD2	CAWVRTSGFTGELFF	TGTGCCTGGGTCAGGACTAGCGGATTCACCGGGGAGCTGTTTTTT
TRBV10-1	TRBJ2-1	.	TRBD1	CASSGARDRVHNEQFF	TGCGCCAGCAGTGGAGCCCGGGACAGGGTCCACAATGAGCAGTTCTTC
TRBV2	TRBJ1-3	few	.	CASNSRGAGNTIYF	TGTGCCAGCAACTCCCGGGGAGCGGGAAACACCATATATTTT
TRBV6-5	TRBJ2-7	once	.	CASSFTGTPYEQYF	TGTGCCAGCAGCTTTACCGGGACTCCATACGAGCAGTACTTC
TRBV2	TRBJ1-1	.	.	CARRGRTEAFF	TGTGCCAGACGAGGTCGCACTGAAGCTTTCTTT
TRBV10-1	TRBJ1-5	.	.	CASSPGSDSNQPQHF	TGCGCCAGCAGCCCAGGGTCCGATAGCAATCAGCCCCAGCATTTT
TRBV7-6	TRBJ2-3	.	TRBD2	CASSPRTSSSTDTQYF	TGTGCCAGCAGCCCGAGGACTAGCAGTAGCACAGATACGCAGTATTTT
TRBV28	TRBJ2-7	.	TRBD2	CASSLGTSFNEQYF	TGTGCCAGCAGTTTAGGGACTAGCTTTAACGAGCAGTACTTC
TRBV28	TRBJ2-1	.	TRBD2	CASSLLLAGAVDEQFF	TGTGCCAGCAGTCTTTTACTAGCGGGAGCAGTTGATGAGCAGTTCTTC
TRBV7-9	TRBJ1-5	few	.	CASSSSVGQPQHF	TGTGCCAGCAGCTCCTCAGTGGGGCAGCCCCAGCATTTT
TRBV6-4	TRBJ2-3	.	TRBD1	CASSDTGGGTDTQYF	TGTGCCAGCAGTGACACAGGGGGCGGCACAGATACGCAGTATTTT
TRBV30	TRBJ2-7	.	.	CAWSVLPLEQYF	TGTGCCTGGAGTGTACTTCCCCTCGAGCAGTACTTC
TRBV6-1	TRBJ2-1	.	.	CATALTFSRANEQFF	TGTGCCACCGCCCTAACCTTTAGTCGAGCGAATGAGCAGTTCTTC
TRBV19	TRBJ1-2	.	.	CASSRQATGSGYGYTF	TGTGCCAGTAGCCGACAGGCCACAGGGTCAGGCTATGGCTACACCTTC
TRBV6-5	TRBJ2-6	.	.	CASSRNSGANVLTF	TGTGCCAGCAGCCGAAACTCTGGGGCCAACGTCCTGACTTTC
TRBV7-2	TRBJ2-1	.	TRBD2	CASSPRGAGYNNEQFF	TGTGCCAGCAGCCCCCGGGGAGCGGGGTATAACAATGAGCAGTTCTTC
TRBV23-1	TRBJ2-2	once	.	CASSQSPRTGELFF	TGCGCCAGCAGTCAATCTCCCCGGACCGGGGAGCTGTTTTTT